A selection of T cell receptor beta chains follows, all from one sample in a study of cytomegalovirus exposure and HLA in healthy donors. Clones were read by immunoSEQ multiplex PCR, and TCRdb kept only the in-frame ones, dropping some. The table shows about 100,000 clones, with about three quarters occurring only once. What was sequenced was PBMCs. The receptors come from a man aged 40-50 years in good health and CMV-seronegative. Both conserved end residues are part of each CDR3. The D gene is left open where the match is weak. Clone size is not always given. Where it is, it says once, few, many or a class for expanded clones.

j_call d_call clone_size v_call cdr3_nt cdr3_aa
TRBJ1-2 . . TRBV27 TGTGCCAGCAGTTCGGGACACATCTATGGCTACACCTTC CASSSGHIYGYTF
TRBJ1-4 . . TRBV20-1 TGCAGTGCCCCACGGGGGGAAAAACTGTTTTTT CSAPRGEKLFF
TRBJ2-7 TRBD1 . TRBV5-5 TGTGCCAGCAGCTTTTGGGGACAGGGGGTCTATTCCTACGAGCAGTACTTC CASSFWGQGVYSYEQYF
TRBJ1-2 TRBD1 . TRBV2 TGTGCCAGCAGCATTACGCAGGGGGACGGCTACACCTTC CASSITQGDGYTF
TRBJ1-1 . few TRBV5-6 TGTGCCAGCAGCTTGGCAGGGGTAAGCACTGAAGCTTTCTTT CASSLAGVSTEAFF
TRBJ1-1 . . TRBV10-3 TGTGCCATCAGTGAGGGAGTTCGCACTGAAGCTTTCTTT CAISEGVRTEAFF
TRBJ1-1 TRBD1 few TRBV19 TGTGCCAGTAGCGACAGGGTTGCTGAAGCTTTCTTT CASSDRVAEAFF
TRBJ2-7 . . TRBV7-2 TGTGCCAGCAGCTTAGCGGGGGCCGCCTACGAGCAGTACTTC CASSLAGAAYEQYF
TRBJ2-3 . . TRBV21-1 TGTGCCAGCAGCATCGGGTCTATAGCGGGGCAACTTATTAGGTTGACAGATACGCAGTATTTT CASSIGSIAGQLIRLTDTQYF
TRBJ2-7 . few TRBV7-6 TGTGCCAGCAGCCCACGGGGGGCGGTCTCGGGGGAGCAGTACTTC CASSPRGAVSGEQYF
TRBJ2-1 TRBD2 few TRBV5-1 TGCGCCAGCAGCACGGGACTAGCGGGGGGGAACTACAATGAGCAGTTCTTC CASSTGLAGGNYNEQFF
TRBJ1-5 . few TRBV10-3 TGTGCCATCAGTGAGGATGGAGCATATAGCAATCAGCCCCAGCATTTT CAISEDGAYSNQPQHF
TRBJ2-1 TRBD2 few TRBV4-1 TGCGCCAGCAGCCCATCGGGGGGCTACAATGAGCAGTTCTTC CASSPSGGYNEQFF
TRBJ2-3 TRBD2 . TRBV4-3 TGCGCCAGCAGCCAAGAAAACGGGGGGGCGACAGATACGCAGTATTTT CASSQENGGATDTQYF
TRBJ2-7 TRBD1 . TRBV5-6 TGTGCCAGCAGCTTGGCCGGGACAGGGTTTGACGAGCAGTACTTC CASSLAGTGFDEQYF
TRBJ2-2 . . TRBV6-5 TGTGCCAGCAGCCCGGAGAGCGGGTACACCGGGGAGCTGTTTTTT CASSPESGYTGELFF
TRBJ2-3 TRBD2 . TRBV29-1 TGCAGCGTTGGTAGTAGCGGGGGCAGGGATACGCAGTATTTT CSVGSSGGRDTQYF
TRBJ1-6 . . TRBV27 TGTGCCAGCAGTTCACCAGGGCCACCTAATTCACCCCTCCACTTT CASSSPGPPNSPLHF
TRBJ2-7 . few TRBV5-1 TGCGCCAGCAGCTTGGCCCCCGAGACAGTCTTTCACGAGCAGTACTTC CASSLAPETVFHEQYF
TRBJ2-3 TRBD1 . TRBV10-3 TGTGCCATCAGTGGGGGGACAGGGGGCGCGACAGATACGCAGTATTTT CAISGGTGGATDTQYF
TRBJ2-7 . . TRBV27 TGTGCCAGCAGTTTCTGGGGACTCGAACGCCCGGCGGGGGAGCAGTACTTC CASSFWGLERPAGEQYF
TRBJ2-5 TRBD1 . TRBV18 TGTGCCAGCTCACCGTCAAAGAGGGGGCCTGGTGAGACCCAGTACTTC CASSPSKRGPGETQYF